The source of this T cell receptor beta chain is a study of regulatory T cells in long-lasting Graves disease. General observations from the study: Fewer public clonotypes were shared by new patients (around 1,000) than by persistent patients (about 2,500).

The CDR3 contains 18 residues. V was shortened by 10 bases and J by 0 bases, with 27 bases between the two germline ends. Relying on iRepertoire HTBI primers and Arm-PCR of CDR3 regions, the team built TCR beta libraries. TCRdb re-analysed the multiplex PCR reads in MiXCR, keeping a single row per CDR3 protein. The sample records fewer than 550,000 distinct CDR3 sequences, around 17% being singletons. Time point indicated: newly diagnosed GD, antithyroid drugs for less than 3 months. Isolated PBMC RNA provided the starting material for the TCR library. Ten or more counts support this clonotype. The antigen is unknown. The data were also submitted as part of a second study, on T cells in Graves' hyperthyroidism and ophthalmopathy. This second study says: Most clonotypes expanded in thyroid above 0.001 were likewise present in blood. Ophthalmopathy was model-predicted a median roughly 6.2 months pre-onset.

The material was peripheral blood mononuclear cells (PBMCs), obtained at new diagnosis, from a patient treated with antithyroid drugs. The source of this sequence is a woman under 30 with Graves disease. The V call is TRBV12-3 or TRBV12-4, the J call TRBJ1-1; no clear D gene. CDR3 loop: CAIANHRSRGRMNTEAFF. CDR3 nucleotide sequence: TGTGCCATAGCAAACCATAGGTCTCGGGGTCGGATGAACACTGAAGCTTTCTTT.